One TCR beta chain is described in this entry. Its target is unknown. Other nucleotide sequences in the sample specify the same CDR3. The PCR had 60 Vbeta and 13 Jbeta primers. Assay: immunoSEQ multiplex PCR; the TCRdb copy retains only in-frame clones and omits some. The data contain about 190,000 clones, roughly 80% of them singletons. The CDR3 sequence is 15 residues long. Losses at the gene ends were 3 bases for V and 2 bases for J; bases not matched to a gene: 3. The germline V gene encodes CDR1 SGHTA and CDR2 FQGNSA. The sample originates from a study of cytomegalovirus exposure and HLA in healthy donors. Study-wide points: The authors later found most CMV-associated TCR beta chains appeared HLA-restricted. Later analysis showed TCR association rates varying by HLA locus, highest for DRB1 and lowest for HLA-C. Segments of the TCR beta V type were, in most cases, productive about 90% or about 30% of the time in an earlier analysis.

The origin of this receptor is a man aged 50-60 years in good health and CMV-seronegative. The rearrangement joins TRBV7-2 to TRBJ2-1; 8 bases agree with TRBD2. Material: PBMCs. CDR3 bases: TGTGCCAGCAGCTTTACTAGCGGTCCCTACAATGAGCAGTTCTTC. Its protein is CASSFTSGPYNEQFF.